This T cell receptor beta chain comes out of a study of blood T cell repertoires in COVID-19. Background on the study: From the United States, Italy and Spain came samples of acute and convalescent COVID-19. PBMCs, B-cell-depleted T cells, or T cells were the source of the cDNA or gDNA that made up the material.

Original analysis: It was from reference gene primer amplification that nucleated cell counts were estimated. The data were produced by immunoSEQ multiplex PCR, yet TCRdb's version contains in-frame clones alone and is incomplete. Clone size and the V and J calls come from that table; the DNA yielded D and trimming. The sample has just over 650,000 clones, about nine tenths seen once. Germline-derived CDR1 and CDR2 are MGHRA and YSYEKL. The CDR3 loop spans 16 amino acids. Trimming took 4 bases from V and 5 from J; bases not matched to a gene: 9. This TCR came from a woman aged 18-30 years with acute or convalescent COVID-19. The genes are TRBV4-1 and TRBJ2-1, with TRBD1 matching over 9 bases. The source material was peripheral blood. DNA of the CDR3: TGCGCCAGCAGCCTTGACGACAGGGGGTCGAACAATGAGCAGTTCTTC. It codes for CASSLDDRGSNNEQFF.